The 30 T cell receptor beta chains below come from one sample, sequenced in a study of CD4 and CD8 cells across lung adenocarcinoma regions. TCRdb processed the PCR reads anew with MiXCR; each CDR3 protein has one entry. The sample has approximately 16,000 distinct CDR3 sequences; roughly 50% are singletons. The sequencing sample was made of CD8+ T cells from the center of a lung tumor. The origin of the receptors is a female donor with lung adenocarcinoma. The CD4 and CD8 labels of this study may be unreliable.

CDR3 coding DNA: TGTGCCAGCAGTTATACAGCGGGAGCGATCTACGAGCAGTACTTC. Amino acids: CASSYTAGAIYEQYF. This chain connects TRBV27 to TRBJ2-5; 8 positions match TRBD2. TRBJ2-7 matches the DNA end more closely, so the J call is doubtful. Germline loops: CDR1 MNHEY, CDR2 SMNVEV (reference sequence). The CDR3 sequence is 15 residues long.

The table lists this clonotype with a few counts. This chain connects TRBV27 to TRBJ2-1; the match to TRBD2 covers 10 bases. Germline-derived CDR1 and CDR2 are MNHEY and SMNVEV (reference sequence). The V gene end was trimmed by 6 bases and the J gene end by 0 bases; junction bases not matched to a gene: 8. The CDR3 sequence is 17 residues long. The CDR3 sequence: CASSAGLAISSYNEQFF. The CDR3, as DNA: TGTGCCAGCAGCGCGGGACTAGCGATTAGCTCCTACAATGAGCAGTTCTTC.

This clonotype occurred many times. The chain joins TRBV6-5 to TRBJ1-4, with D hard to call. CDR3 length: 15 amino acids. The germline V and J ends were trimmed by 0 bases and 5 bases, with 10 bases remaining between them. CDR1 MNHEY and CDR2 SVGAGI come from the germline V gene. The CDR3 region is CASSYSGLTNEKLFF. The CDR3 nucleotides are TGTGCCAGCAGTTACTCGGGTCTCACGAATGAAAAACTGTTTTTT.

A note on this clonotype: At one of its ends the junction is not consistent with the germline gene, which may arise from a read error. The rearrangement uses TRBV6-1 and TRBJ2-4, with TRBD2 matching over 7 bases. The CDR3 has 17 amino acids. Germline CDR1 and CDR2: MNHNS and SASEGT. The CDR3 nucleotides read TGTGTCAGCAGCCGCGGACTGGGGGGGGGAGCCAAAAACACGCAGTATTTC. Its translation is CVSSRGLGGGAKNTQYF.

The CDR3 sequence: CASSYLAGSGNEQFF. CDR3 bases: TGTGCCAGCAGTTATCTAGCGGGAAGCGGCAATGAGCAGTTCTTC. The chain employs TRBV27 and TRBJ2-1; 9 bases map to TRBD2. The CDR3 is made up of 15 amino acids. With V trimmed by 4 bases and J by 6 bases, 7 bases remained unmatched. From germline, CDR1 is MNHEY and CDR2 SMNVEV (reference sequence).

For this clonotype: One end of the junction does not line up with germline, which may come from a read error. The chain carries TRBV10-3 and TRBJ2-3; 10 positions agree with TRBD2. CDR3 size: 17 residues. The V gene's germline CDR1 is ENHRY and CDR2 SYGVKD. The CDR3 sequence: CAFSGRLAGGVPETQYF. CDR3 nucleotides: TGTGCCTTTAGTGGGCGACTAGCGGGCGGTGTCCCAGAGACCCAGTACTTT.

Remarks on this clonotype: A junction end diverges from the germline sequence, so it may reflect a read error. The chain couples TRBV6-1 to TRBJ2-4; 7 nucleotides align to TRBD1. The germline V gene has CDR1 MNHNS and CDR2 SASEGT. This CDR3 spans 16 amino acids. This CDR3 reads CASSVRGLPAKNMQYF. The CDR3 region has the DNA TGTGCCAGCAGTGTTAGGGGGCTCCCAGCCAAAAACATGCAGTACTTC.

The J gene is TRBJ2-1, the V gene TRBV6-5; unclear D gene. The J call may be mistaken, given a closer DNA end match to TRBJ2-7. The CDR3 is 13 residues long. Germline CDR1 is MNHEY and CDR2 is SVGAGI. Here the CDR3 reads CASSYGGWYEQYF. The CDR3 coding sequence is TGTGCCAGCAGTTACGGTGGTTGGTACGAGCAGTACTTC.

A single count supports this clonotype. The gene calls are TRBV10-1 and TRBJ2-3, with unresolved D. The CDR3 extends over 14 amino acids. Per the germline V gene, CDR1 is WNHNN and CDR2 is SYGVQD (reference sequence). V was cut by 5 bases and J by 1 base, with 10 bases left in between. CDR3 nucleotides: TGCGCCAGCAGTAGAACAAGGCGCACAGATACGCAGTATTTT. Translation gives CASSRTRRTDTQYF.

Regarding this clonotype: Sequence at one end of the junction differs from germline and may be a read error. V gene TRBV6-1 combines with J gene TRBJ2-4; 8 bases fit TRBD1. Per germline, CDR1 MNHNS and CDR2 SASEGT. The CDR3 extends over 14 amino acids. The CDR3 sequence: CGGRGPRAKNMQYF. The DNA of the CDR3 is TGTGGCGGCAGGGGGCCGCGAGCCAAAAACATGCAGTACTTT.

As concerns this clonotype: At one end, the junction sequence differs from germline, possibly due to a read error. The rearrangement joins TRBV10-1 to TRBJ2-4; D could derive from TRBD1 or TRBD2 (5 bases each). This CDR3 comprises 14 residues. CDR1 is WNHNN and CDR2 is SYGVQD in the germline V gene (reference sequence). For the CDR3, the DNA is TGCGGCAGCACGGGGCTGTCAGCCAAAGATATGCAGTACTTC. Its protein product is CGSTGLSAKDMQYF.

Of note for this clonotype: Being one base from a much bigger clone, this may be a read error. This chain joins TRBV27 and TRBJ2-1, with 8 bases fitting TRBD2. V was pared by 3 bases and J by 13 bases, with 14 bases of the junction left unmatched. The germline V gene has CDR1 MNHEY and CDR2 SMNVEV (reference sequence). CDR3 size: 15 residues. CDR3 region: CASSFGRVWAETQFF. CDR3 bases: TGTGCCAGCAGTTTCGGGAGGGTTTGGGCAGAGACCCAGTTCTTC.

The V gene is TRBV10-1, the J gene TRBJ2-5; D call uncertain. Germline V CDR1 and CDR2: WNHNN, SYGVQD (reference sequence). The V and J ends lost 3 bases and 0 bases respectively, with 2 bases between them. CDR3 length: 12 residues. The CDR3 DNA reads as TGCGCCAGCAGTGACAACCAAGAGACCCAGTACTTC. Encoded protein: CASSDNQETQYF.

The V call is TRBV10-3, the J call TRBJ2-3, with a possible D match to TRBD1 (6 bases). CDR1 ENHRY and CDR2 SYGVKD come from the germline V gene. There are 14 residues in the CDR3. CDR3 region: CAGIGGGQADTQYF. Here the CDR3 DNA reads TGTGCGGGCATTGGGGGCGGGCAGGCAGATACGCAGTATTTT.

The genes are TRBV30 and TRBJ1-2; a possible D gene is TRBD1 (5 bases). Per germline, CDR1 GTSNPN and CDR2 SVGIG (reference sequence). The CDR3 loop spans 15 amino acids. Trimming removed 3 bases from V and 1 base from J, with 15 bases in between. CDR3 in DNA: TGTGCCTGGAGATTCAGGGAGAGAAATAACTATGGCTACACCTTC. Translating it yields CAWRFRERNNYGYTF.

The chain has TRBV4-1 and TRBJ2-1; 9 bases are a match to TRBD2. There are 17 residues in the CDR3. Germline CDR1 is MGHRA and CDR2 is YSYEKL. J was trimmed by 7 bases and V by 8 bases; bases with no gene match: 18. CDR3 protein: CASGIRWGGRASNEQFF. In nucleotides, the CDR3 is TGCGCCAGCGGGATAAGATGGGGCGGGAGGGCCTCGAATGAGCAGTTCTTC.

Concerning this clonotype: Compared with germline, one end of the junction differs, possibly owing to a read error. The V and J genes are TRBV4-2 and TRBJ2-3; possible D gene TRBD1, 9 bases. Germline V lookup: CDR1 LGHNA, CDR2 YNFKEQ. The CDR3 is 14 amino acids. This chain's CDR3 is CAGSGGQGTDTQYF. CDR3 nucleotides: TGTGCCGGGAGCGGGGGACAGGGCACAGATACGCAGTATTTC.

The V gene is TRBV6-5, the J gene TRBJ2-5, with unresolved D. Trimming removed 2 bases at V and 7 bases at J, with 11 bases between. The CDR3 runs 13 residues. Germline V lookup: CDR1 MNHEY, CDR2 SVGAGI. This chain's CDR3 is CASSYGPTGTQYF. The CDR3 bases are TGTGCCAGCAGTTACGGGCCTACGGGGACCCAGTACTTC.

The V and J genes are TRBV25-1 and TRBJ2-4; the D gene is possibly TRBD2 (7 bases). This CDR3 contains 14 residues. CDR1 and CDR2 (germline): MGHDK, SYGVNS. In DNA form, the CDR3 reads TGTGCGGGCATCGGGGGGCGTGACAAAGACACCCAGTACTTC. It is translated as CAGIGGRDKDTQYF.

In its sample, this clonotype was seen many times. CDR3 DNA: TGTGCCAGCAGTTGGGACAGACAAAACATTCAGTACTTC. It translates to CASSWDRQNIQYF. The rearrangement uses TRBV6-5 and TRBJ2-4, with 7 bases fitting TRBD1. Trimming cost V 4 bases and J 5 bases; bases outside gene matches: 2. The CDR3 extends over 13 amino acids. Germline lookup yields CDR1 MNHEY and CDR2 SVGAGI.

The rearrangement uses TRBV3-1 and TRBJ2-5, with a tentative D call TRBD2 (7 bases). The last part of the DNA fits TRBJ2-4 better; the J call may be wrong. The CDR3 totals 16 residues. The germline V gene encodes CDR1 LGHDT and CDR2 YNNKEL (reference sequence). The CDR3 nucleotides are TGTGCCAGCAGGGGGGGGGGCGAGGGTGCCCAAGACATTCAGTACTTC. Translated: CASRGGGEGAQDIQYF.

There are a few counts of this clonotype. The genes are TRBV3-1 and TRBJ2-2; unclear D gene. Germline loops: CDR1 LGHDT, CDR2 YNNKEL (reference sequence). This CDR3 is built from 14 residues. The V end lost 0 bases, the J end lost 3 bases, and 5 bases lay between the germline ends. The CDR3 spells CASSQESHTGELFF. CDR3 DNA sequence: TGTGCCAGCAGCCAAGAATCCCACACCGGGGAGCTGTTTTTT.

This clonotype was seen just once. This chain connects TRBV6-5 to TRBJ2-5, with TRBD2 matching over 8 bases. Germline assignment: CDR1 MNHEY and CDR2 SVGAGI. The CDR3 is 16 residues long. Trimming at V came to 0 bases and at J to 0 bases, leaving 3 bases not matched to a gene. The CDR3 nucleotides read TGTGCCAGCAGTTACTCTAGCGGGGACTACCAAGAGACCCAGTACTTC. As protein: CASSYSSGDYQETQYF.

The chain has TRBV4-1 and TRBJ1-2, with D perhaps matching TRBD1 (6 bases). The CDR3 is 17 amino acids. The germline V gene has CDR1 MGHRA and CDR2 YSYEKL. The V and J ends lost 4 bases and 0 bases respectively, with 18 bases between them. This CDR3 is CASSRNFGTSSNYGYTF. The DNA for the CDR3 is TGCGCCAGCAGCCGAAATTTCGGGACATCCTCTAACTATGGCTACACCTTC.

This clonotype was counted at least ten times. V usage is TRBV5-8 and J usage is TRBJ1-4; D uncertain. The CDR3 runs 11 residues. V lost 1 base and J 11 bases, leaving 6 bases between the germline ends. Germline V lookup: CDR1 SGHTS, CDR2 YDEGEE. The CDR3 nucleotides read TGTGCCAGCAGCTTGCAAGGCAAACTGTTTTTT. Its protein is CASSLQGKLFF.

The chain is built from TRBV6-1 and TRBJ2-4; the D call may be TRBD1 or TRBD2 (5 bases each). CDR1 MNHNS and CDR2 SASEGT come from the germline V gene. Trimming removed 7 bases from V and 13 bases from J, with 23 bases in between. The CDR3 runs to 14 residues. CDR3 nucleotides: TGTGCCAGCACGGGGCTGGGAGCCAAAGATACGCAGTACTTC. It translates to CASTGLGAKDTQYF.

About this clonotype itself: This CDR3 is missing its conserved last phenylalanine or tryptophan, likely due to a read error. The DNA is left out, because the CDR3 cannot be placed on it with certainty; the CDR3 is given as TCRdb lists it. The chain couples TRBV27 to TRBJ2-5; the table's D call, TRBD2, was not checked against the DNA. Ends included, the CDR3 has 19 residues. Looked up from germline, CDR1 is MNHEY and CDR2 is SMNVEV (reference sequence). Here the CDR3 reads CASSSRLAGGPFTMSSSSL.

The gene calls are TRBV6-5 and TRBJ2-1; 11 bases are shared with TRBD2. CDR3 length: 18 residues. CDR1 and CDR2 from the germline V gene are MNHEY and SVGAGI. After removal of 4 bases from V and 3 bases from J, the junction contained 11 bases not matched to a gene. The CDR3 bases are TGTGCCAGCAGTTCCACTGGTAACCTAGCGGGGGGCTACAATGAGCAGTTCTTC. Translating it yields CASSSTGNLAGGYNEQFF.

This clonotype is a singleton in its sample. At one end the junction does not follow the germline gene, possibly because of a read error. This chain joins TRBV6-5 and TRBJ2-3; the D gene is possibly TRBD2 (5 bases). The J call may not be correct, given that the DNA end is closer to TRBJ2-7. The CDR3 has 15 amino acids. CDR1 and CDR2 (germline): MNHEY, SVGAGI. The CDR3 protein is CGSVPGGWATDTQYF. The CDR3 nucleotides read TGTGGCAGCGTTCCGGGCGGGTGGGCCACAGATACGCAGTACTTC.

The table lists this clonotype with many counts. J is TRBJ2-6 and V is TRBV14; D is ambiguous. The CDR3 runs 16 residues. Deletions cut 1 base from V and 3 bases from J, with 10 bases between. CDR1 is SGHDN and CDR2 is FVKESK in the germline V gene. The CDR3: CASSQGRVDGANVLTF. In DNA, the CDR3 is TGTGCCAGCAGCCAAGGCAGAGTGGATGGGGCCAACGTCCTGACTTTC.